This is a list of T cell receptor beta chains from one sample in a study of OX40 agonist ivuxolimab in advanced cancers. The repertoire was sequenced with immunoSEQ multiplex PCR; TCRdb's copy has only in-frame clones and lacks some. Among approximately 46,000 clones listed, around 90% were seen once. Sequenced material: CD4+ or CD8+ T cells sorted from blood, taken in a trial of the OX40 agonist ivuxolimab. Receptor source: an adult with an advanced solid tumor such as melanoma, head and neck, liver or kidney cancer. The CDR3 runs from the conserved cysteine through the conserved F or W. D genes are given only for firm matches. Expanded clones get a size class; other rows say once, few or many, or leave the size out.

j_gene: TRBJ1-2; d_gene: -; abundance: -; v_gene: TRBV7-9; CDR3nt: TGTGCCAGCAGCCCAACAACTAACTATGGCTACACCTTC; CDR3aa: CASSPTTNYGYTF
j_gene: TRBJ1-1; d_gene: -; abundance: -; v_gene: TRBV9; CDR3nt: TGTGCCAGCAGCCCAGGTCGGGGGTCAAAGAACACTGAAGCTTTCTTT; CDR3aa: CASSPGRGSKNTEAFF
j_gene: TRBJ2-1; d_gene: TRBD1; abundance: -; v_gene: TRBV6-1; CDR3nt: TGTGCCAGCAGACAGGGGGAGCAGTTCTTC; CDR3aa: CASRQGEQFF
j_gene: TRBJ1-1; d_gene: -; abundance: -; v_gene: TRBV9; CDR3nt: TGTGCCAGCAGCGTAGATGGCAGTCCCATGAACACTGAAGCTTTCTTT; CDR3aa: CASSVDGSPMNTEAFF
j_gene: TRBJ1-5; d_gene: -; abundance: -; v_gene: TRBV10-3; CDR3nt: TGTGCCATCAGTGAGTCAGGAGGGAATCAGCCCCAGCATTTT; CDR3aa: CAISESGGNQPQHF
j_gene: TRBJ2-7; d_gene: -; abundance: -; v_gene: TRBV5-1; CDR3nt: TGCGCCAGCAGCCCAGGCTCCTACGAGCAGTACTTC; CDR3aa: CASSPGSYEQYF
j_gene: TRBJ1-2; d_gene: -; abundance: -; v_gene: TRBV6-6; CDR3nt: TGTGCCAGCAGTTACAGGGACATATATGGCTACACCTTC; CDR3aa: CASSYRDIYGYTF
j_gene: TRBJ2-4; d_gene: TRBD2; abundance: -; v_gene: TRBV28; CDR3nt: TGTGCCAGCAGTTGGACACCGGGGGGGGTAGCCAAAAACATTCAGTACTTC; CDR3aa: CASSWTPGGVAKNIQYF
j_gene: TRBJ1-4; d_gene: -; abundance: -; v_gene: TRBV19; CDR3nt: TGTGCCAGTAGTATAGGTGCAGGGATAGTGGAAAAACTGTTTTTT; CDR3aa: CASSIGAGIVEKLFF
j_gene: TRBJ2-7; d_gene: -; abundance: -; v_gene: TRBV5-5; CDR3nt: TGTGCCAGCAGGTCTGGACCTTGGGATTCGCGTTTCTACGAGCAGTACTTC; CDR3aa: CASRSGPWDSRFYEQYF
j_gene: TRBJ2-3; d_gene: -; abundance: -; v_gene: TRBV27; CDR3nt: TGTGCCAGCAGTAATATGAGAGTAGGGGCCGATACGCAGTATTTT; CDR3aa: CASSNMRVGADTQYF
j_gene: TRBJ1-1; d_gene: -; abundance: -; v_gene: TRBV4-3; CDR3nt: TGCGCCAGCAGCCAAGAAGGAGGAGGGACTGAAGCTTTCTTT; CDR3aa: CASSQEGGGTEAFF
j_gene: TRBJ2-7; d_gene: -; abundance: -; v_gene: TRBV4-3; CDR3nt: TGCGCCAGCAGCCCCGGTTTGCAGGGTCTAAACGAGCAGTACTTC; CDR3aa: CASSPGLQGLNEQYF
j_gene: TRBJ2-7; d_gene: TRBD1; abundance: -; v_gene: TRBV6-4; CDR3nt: TGTGCCAGCACCGTAGACCGGGACAGACCCTACGAGCAGTACTTC; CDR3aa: CASTVDRDRPYEQYF
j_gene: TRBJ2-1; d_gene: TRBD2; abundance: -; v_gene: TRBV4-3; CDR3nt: TGCGCCAGCAGCCGGGGACTAAATCTCTACAATGAGCAGTTCTTC; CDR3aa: CASSRGLNLYNEQFF
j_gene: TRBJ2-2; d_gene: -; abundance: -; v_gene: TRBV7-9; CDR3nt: TGTGCCAGCAGCCTGGGTTCGAACGGGGAGCTGTTTTTT; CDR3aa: CASSLGSNGELFF
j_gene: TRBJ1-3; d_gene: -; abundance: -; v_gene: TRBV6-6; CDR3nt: TGTGCCAGCAGTTACGACAGCAGCTCTGGAAACACCATATATTTT; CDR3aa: CASSYDSSSGNTIYF
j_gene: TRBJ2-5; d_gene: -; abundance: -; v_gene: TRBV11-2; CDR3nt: TGTGCCAGCAGCTTGCAAGAGACCCAGTACTTC; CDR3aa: CASSLQETQYF
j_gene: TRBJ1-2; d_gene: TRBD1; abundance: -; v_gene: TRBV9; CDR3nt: TGTGCCAGCAGCGTAGACAGGGGCCCTCGTGGCTACACCTTC; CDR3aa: CASSVDRGPRGYTF
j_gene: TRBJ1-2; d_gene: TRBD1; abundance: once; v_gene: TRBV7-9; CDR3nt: TGTGCCAGCAGCGCACGGGACAGAGCTAACTATGGCTACACCTTC; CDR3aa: CASSARDRANYGYTF
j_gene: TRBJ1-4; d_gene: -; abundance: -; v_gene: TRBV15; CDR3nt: TGTGCCACCAGCAGAGATAAGGGCTCGGCAACTAATGAAAAACTGTTTTTT; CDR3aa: CATSRDKGSATNEKLFF
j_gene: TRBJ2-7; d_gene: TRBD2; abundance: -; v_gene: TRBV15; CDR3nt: TGTGCCACCAGCAGAGTAACCGGGACTAGCGGGAATTATCACGAGCAGTACTTC; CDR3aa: CATSRVTGTSGNYHEQYF
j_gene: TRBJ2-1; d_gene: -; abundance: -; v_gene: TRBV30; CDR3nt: TGTGCCTGGAGGGCAGGGGGGAATGAGCAGTTCTTC; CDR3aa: CAWRAGGNEQFF
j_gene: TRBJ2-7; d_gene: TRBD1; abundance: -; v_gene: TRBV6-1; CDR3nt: TGTGCCAGCTGCCGGACAGGAGAGGTAGCCTACGAGCAGTACTTC; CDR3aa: CASCRTGEVAYEQYF
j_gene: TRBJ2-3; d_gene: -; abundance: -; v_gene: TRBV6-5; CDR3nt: TGTGCCAGCAGGGGACCATCTTGGTCAGATACGCAGTATTTT; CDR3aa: CASRGPSWSDTQYF
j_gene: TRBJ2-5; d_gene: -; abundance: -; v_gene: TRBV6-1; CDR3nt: TGTGCCAGCAGTGATACACTAATGGAGACCCAGTACTTC; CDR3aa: CASSDTLMETQYF
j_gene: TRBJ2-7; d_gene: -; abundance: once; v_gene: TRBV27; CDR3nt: TGTGCCAGCAGTGCGAGACTTGGCTACGAGCAGTACTTC; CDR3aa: CASSARLGYEQYF
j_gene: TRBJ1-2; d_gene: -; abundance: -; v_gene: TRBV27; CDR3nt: TGTGCCAGCGCTAGCGGCCAGGCTTTCTATGGCTACACCTTC; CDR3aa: CASASGQAFYGYTF
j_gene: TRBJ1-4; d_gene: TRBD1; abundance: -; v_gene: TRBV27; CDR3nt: TGTGCCAGCAGTTTTACAGGGGGCGTTGAAAAACTGTTTTTT; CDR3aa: CASSFTGGVEKLFF
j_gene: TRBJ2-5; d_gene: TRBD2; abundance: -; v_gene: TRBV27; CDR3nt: TGTGCCAGCAGTTTATTCCCTAGCGGGACGTGGGAGACCCAGTACTTC; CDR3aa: CASSLFPSGTWETQYF
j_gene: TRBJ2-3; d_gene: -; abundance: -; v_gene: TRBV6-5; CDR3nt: TGTGCCAGCAGTGCCCCCTTTGAGAGAGATACGCAGTATTTT; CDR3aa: CASSAPFERDTQYF
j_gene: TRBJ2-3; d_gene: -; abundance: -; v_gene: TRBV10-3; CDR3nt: TGTGCCATCAGTGAGCCTGAGGGAGGTGTAGATACGCAGTATTTT; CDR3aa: CAISEPEGGVDTQYF
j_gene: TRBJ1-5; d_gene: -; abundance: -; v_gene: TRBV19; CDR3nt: TGTGCCAGTAGTATAATCGCTTCGAACAATCAGCCCCAGCATTTT; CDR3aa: CASSIIASNNQPQHF
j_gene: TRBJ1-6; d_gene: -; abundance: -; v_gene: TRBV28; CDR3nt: TGTGCCAGCAGTTCCTTATATCCGCATACAGGTGGGAGCTCCTATAATTCACCCCTCCACTTT; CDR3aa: CASSSLYPHTGGSSYNSPLHF
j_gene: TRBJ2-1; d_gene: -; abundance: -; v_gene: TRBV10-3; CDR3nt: TGTGCCATCAGTGATTACAGCGGCCCCAATGAGCAGTTCTTC; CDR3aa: CAISDYSGPNEQFF
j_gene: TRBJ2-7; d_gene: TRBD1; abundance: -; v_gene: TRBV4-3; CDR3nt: TGCGCCAGCAGCCAATCCAGGGGGCGGCACGAGCAGTACTTC; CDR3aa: CASSQSRGRHEQYF
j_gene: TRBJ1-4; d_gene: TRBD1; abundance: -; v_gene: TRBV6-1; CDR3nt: TGTGCCAGCAGTGGGAGGACAGGGACGAATGAAAAACTGTTTTTT; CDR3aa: CASSGRTGTNEKLFF
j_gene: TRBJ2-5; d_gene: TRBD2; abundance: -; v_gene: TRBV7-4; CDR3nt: TGTGCCAGCAGCTTAGAGGCTAGCGGGAGAGGGCAAGAGACCCAGTACTTC; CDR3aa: CASSLEASGRGQETQYF
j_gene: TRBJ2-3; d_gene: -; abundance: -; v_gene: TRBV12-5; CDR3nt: TGTGCTAGTGGTTTGGTTGGGCTAGGGGAGGATACGCAGTATTTT; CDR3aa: CASGLVGLGEDTQYF
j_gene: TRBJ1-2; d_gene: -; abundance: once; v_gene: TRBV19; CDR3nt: TGTGCCAGTAGTATAGGGCGTCCGCCCAACGCCTTC; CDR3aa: CASSIGRPPNAF
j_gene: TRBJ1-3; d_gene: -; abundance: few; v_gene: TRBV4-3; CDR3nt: TGCGCCAGCAGCAGAGGGGGACCGGGTGTAACTGGAAACACCATATATTTT; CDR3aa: CASSRGGPGVTGNTIYF